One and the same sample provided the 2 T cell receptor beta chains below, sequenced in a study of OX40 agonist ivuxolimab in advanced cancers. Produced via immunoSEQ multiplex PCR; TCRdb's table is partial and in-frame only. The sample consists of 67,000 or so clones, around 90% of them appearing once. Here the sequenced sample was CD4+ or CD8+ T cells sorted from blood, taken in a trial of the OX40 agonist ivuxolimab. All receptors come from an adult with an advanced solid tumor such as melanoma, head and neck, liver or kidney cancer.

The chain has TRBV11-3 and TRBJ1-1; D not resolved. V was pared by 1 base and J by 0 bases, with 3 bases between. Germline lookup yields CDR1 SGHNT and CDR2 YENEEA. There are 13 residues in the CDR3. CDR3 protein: CASSLVMNTEAFF. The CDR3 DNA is TGTGCCAGCAGCTTAGTCATGAACACTGAAGCTTTCTTT.

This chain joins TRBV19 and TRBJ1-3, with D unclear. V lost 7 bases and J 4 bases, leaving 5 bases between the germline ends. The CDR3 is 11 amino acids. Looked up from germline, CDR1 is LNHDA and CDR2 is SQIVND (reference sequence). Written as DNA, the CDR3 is TGTGCCAGTACTTACGGAAACACCATATATTTT. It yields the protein CASTYGNTIYF. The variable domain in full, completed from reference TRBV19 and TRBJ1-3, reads DGGITQSPKYLFRKEGQNVTLSCEQNLNHDAMYWYRQDPGQGLRLIYYSQIVNDFQKGDIAEGYSVSREKKESFPLTVTSAQKNPTAFYLCASTYGNTIYFGEGSWLTVV.